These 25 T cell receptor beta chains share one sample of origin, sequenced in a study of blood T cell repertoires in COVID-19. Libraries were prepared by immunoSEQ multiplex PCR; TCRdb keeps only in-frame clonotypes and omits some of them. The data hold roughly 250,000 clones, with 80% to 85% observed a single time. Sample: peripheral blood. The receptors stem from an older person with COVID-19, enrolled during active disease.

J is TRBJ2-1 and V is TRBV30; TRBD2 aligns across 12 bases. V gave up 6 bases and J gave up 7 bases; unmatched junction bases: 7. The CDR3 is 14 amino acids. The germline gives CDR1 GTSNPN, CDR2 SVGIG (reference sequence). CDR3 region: CACATSGRRNEQFF. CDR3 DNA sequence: TGTGCCTGTGCCACTAGCGGGAGGAGGAATGAGCAGTTCTTC.

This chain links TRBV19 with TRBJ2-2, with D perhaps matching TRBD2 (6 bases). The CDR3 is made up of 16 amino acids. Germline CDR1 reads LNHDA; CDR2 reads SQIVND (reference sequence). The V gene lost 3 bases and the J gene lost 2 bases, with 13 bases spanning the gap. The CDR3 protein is CASSIRPGANTGELFF. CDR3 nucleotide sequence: TGTGCCAGTAGTATTCGGCCGGGAGCTAACACCGGGGAGCTGTTTTTT.

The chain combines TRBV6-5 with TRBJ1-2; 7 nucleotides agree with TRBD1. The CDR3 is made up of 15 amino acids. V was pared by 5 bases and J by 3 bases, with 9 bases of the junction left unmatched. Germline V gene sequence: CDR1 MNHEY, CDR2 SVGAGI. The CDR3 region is CASSTRQGSDYGYTF. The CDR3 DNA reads TGTGCCAGCAGTACCAGACAGGGATCGGACTATGGCTACACCTTC.

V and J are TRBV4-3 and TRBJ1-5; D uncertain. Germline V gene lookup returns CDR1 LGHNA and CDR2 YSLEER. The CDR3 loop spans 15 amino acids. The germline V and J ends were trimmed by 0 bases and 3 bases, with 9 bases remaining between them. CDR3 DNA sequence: TGCGCCAGCAGCCAAGACCAGTGGGCCAATCAGCCCCAGCATTTT. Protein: CASSQDQWANQPQHF.

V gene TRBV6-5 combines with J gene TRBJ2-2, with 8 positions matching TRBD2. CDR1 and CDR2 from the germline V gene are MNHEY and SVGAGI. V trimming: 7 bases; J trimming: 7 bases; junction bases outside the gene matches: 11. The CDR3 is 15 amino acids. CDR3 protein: CASTPGGGWGGELFF. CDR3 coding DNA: TGTGCCAGCACCCCGGGGGGGGGATGGGGCGGGGAGCTGTTTTTT.

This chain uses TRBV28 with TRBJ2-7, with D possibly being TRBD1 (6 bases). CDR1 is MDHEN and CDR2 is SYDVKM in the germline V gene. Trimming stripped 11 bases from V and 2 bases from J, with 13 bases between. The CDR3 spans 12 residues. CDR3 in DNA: TGTGCCGCTACGGGGACAACCTACGAGCAGTACTTC. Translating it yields CAATGTTYEQYF.

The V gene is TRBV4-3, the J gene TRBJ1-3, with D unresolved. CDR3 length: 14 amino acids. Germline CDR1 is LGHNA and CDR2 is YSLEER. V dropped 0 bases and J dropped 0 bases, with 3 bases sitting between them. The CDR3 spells CASSQDYSGNTIYF. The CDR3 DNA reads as TGCGCCAGCAGCCAAGATTACTCTGGAAACACCATATATTTT.

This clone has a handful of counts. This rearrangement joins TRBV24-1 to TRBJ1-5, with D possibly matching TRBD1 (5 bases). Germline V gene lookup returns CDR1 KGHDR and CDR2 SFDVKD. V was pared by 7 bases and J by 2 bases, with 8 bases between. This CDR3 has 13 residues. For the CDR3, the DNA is TGTGCCACCAGCAAAGGGGGCAATCAGCCCCAGCATTTT. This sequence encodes CATSKGGNQPQHF.

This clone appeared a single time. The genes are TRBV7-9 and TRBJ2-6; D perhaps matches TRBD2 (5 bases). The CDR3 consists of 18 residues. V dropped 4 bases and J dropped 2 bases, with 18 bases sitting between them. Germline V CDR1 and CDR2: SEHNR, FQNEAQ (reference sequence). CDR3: CASSSSVRASTGANVLTF. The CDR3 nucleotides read TGTGCCAGCAGCTCAAGTGTGAGGGCTAGCACTGGGGCCAACGTCCTGACTTTC. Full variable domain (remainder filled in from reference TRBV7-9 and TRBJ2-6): DTGVSQNPRHKITKRGQNVTFRCDPISEHNRLYWYRQTLGQGPEFLTYFQNEAQLEKSRLLSDRFSAERPKGSFSTLEIQRTEQGDSAMYLCASSSSVRASTGANVLTFGAGSRLTVL.

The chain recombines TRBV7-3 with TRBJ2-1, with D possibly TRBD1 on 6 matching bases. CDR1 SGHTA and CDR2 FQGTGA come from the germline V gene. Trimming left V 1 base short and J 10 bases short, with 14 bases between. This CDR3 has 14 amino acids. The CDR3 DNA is TGTGCCAGCAGCTTAAACTTTGGGGGCCGGGAGCAGTTCTTC. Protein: CASSLNFGGREQFF.

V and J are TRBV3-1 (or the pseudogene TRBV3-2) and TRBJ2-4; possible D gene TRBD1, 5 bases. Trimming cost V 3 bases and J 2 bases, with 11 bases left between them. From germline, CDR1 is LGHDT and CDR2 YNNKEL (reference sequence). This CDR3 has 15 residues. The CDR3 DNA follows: TGTGCCAGCAGCCACCCGGCAGGGACCAAAAACATTCAGTACTTC. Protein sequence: CASSHPAGTKNIQYF.

CDR3: CASSPMTGANSPLHF. CDR3 nucleotides: TGTGCCAGCAGTCCCATGACAGGGGCCAATTCACCCCTCCACTTT. J is TRBJ1-6 and V is TRBV28, with 8 bases fitting TRBD1. Germline CDR1 and CDR2: MDHEN and SYDVKM. This CDR3 contains 15 residues. The junction had 7 bases not matched to a gene; V was cut back by 5 bases and J by 7 bases.

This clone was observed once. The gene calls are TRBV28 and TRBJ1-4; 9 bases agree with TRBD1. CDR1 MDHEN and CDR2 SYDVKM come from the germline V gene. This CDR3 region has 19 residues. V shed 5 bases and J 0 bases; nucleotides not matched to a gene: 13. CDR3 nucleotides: TGTGCCAGCAGTGTACCGGGGACAGGGTTTTATGCAACTAATGAAAAACTGTTTTTT. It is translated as CASSVPGTGFYATNEKLFF.

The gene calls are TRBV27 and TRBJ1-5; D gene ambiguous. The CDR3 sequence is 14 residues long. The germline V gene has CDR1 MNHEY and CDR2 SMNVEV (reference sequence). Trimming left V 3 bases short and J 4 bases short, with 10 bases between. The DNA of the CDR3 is TGTGCCAGCAGTTTCAGCAGGATGAATCAGCCCCAGCATTTT. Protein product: CASSFSRMNQPQHF.

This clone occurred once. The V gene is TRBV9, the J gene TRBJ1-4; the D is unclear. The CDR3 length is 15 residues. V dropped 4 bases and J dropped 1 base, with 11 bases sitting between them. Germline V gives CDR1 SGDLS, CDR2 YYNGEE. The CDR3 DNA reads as TGTGCCAGCAGCACGATGGCGGGAACTAATGAAAAACTGTTTTTT. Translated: CASSTMAGTNEKLFF.

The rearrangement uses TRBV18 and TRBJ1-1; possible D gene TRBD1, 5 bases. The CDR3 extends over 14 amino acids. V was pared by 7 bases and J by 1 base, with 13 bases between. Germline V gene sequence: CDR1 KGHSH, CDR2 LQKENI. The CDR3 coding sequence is TGTGCCAGCTGCAAGACAGATTCGAACACTGAAGCTTTCTTT. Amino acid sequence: CASCKTDSNTEAFF.

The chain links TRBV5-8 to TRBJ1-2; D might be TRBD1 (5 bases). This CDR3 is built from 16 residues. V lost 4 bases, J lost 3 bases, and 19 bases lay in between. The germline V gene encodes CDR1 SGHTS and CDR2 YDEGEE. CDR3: CASSPYLRGVDYGYTF. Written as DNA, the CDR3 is TGTGCCAGCAGCCCTTACCTACGGGGGGTCGACTATGGCTACACCTTC.

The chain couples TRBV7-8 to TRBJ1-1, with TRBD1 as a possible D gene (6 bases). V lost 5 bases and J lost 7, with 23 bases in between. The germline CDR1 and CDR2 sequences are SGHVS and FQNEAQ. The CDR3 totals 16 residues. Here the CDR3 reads CASSPWADGEQGEAFF. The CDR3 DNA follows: TGTGCCAGCAGCCCGTGGGCCGACGGTGAACAGGGTGAAGCTTTCTTT.

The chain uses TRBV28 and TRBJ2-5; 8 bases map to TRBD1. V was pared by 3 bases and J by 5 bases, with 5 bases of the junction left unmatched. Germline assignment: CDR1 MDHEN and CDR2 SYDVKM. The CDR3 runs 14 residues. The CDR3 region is CASSFAGGRETQYF. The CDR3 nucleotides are TGTGCCAGCAGTTTCGCAGGGGGCCGCGAGACCCAGTACTTC.

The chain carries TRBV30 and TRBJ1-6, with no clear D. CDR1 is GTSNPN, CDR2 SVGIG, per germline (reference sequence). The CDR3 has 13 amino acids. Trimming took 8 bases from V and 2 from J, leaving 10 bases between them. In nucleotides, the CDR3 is TGTGCCGGCGGGGAGGCCTATAATTCACCCCTCCACTTT. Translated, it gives CAGGEAYNSPLHF.

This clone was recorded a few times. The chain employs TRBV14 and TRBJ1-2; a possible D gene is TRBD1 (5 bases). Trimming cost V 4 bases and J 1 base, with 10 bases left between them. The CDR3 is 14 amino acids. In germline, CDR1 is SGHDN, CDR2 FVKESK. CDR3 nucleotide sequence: TGTGCCAGCAGCCCTTTGACAGATAACTATGGCTACACCTTC. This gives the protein CASSPLTDNYGYTF.

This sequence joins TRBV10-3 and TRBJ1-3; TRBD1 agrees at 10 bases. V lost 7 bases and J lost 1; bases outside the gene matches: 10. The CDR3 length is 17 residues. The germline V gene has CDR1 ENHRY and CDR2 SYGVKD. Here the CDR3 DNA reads TGTGCCATCAATAGTCCGGGACAGGGGATTTCTGGAAACACCATATATTTT. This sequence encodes CAINSPGQGISGNTIYF.

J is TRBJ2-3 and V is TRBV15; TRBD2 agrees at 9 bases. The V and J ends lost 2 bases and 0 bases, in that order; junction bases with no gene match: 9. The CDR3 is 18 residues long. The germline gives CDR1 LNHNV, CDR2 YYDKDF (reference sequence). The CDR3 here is CATSRPDRLADSTDTQYF. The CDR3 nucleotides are TGTGCCACCAGCAGACCCGACCGACTAGCGGACAGCACAGATACGCAGTATTTT.

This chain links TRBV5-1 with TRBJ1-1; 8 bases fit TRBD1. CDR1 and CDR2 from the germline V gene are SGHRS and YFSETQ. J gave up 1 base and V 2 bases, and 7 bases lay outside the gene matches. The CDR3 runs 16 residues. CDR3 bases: TGCGCCAGCAGCTTCCTAGGACAGGGACCGAACACTGAAGCTTTCTTT. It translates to CASSFLGQGPNTEAFF.

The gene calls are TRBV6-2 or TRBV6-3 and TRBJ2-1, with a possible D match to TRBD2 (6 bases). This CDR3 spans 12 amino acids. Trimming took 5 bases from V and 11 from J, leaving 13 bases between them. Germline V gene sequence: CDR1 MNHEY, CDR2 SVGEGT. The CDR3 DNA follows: TGTGCCAGCAGTGGGACTGGGGGACAGCAGTTCTTC. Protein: CASSGTGGQQFF.